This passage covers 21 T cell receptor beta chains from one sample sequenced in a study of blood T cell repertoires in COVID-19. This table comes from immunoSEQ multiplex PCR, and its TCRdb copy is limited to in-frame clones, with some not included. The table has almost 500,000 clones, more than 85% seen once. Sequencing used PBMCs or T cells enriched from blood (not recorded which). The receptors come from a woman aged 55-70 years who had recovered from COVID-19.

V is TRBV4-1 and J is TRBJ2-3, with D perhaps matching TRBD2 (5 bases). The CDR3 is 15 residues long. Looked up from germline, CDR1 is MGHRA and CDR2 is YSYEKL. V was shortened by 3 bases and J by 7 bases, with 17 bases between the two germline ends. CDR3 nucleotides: TGCGCCAGCAGCCAGGAGGAGACTTGGGAGAATACGCAGTATTTT. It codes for CASSQEETWENTQYF.

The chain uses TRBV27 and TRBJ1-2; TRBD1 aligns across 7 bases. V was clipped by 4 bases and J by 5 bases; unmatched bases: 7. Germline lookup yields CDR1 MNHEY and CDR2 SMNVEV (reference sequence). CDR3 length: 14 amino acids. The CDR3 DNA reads TGTGCCAGCAGTTCGGCAGGGGGAACGTATGGCTACACCTTC. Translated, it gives CASSSAGGTYGYTF.

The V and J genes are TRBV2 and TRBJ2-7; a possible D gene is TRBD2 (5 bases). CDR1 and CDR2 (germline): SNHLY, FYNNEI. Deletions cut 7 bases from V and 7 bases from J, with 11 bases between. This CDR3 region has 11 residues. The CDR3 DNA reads TGTGCCAGCACCCAAAGAGGGGAGCAGTACGTC. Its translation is CASTQRGEQYV.

CDR3 DNA sequence: TGTGCCAGCAGTTACGGGGGCAGGGTTGCTTGGGACGAGCAGTACTTC. As protein: CASSYGGRVAWDEQYF. This chain connects TRBV6-2 or TRBV6-3 to TRBJ2-7, with a tentative D call TRBD1 (6 bases). Germline assignment: CDR1 MNHEY and CDR2 SVGEGT. The CDR3 length is 16 residues. V dropped 2 bases and J dropped 5 bases, with 19 bases sitting between them.

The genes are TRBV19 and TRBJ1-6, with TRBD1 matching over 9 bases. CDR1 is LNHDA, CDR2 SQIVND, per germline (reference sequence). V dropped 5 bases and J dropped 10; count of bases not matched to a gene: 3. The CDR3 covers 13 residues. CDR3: CASSQGQGSPLHF. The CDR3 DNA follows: TGTGCCAGTAGTCAGGGACAGGGATCACCCCTCCACTTT. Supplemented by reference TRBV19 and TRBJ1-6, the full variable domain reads DGGITQSPKYLFRKEGQNVTLSCEQNLNHDAMYWYRQDPGQGLRLIYYSQIVNDFQKGDIAEGYSVSREKKESFPLTVTSAQKNPTAFYLCASSQGQGSPLHFGNGTRLTVT.

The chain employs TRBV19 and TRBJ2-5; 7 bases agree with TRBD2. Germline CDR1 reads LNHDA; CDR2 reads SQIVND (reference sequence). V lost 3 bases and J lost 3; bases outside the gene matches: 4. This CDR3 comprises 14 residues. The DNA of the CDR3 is TGTGCCAGTAGTATGTCGAGCGGGGAAGAGACCCAGTACTTC. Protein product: CASSMSSGEETQYF.

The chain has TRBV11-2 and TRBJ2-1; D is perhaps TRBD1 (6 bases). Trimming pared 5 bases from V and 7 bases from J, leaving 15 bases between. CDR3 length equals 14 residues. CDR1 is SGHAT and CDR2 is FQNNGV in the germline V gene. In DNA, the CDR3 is TGTGCCAGCAGCGGCAGGGGAATCGGGAATGAGCAGTTCTTC. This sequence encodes CASSGRGIGNEQFF. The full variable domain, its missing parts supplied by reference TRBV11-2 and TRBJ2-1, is EAGVAQSPRYKIIEKRQSVAFWCNPISGHATLYWYQQILGQGPKLLIQFQNNGVVDDSQLPKDRFSAERLKGVDSTLKIQPAKLEDSAVYLCASSGRGIGNEQFFGPGTRLTVL.

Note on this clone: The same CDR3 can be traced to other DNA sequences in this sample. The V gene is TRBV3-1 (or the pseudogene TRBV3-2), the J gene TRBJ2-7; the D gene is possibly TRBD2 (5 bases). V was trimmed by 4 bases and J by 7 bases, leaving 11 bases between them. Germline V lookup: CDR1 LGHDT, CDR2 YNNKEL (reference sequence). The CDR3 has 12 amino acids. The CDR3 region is CASSPLGGEQYF. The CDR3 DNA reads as TGTGCCAGCAGCCCCCTAGGAGGAGAGCAGTACTTC.

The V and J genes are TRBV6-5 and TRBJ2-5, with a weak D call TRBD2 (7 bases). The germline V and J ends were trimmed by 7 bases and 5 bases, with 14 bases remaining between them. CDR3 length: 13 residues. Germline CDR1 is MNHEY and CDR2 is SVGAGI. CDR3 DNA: TGTGCCAGCAAAGGGGGGGGTCAGGAGACCCAGTACTTC. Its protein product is CASKGGGQETQYF.

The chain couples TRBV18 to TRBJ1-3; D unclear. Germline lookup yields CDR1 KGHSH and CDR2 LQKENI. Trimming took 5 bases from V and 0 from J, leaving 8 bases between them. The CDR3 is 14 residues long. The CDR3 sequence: CASSTWSSGNTIYF. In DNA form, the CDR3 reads TGTGCCAGCTCAACTTGGAGCTCTGGAAACACCATATATTTT.

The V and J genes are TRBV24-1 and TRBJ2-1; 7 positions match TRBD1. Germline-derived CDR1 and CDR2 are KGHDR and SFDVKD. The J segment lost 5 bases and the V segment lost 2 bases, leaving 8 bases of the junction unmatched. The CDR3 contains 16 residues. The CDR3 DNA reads TGTGCCACCAGTGATTCGGACAGGAAGCTTCACAATGAGCAGTTCTTC. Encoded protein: CATSDSDRKLHNEQFF.

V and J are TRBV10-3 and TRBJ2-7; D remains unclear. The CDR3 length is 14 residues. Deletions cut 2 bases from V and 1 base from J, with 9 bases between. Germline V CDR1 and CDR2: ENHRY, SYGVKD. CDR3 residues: CAISEGQVSYEQYF. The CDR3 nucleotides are TGTGCCATCAGTGAGGGGCAGGTTTCCTACGAGCAGTACTTC.

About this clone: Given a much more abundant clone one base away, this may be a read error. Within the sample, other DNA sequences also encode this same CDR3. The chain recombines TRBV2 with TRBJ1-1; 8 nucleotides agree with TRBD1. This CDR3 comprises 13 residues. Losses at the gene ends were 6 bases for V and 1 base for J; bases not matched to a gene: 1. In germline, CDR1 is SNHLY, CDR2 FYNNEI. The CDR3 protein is CASRGQGNTEAFF. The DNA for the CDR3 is TGTGCCAGCAGAGGACAGGGGAACACTGAAGCTTTCTTT.

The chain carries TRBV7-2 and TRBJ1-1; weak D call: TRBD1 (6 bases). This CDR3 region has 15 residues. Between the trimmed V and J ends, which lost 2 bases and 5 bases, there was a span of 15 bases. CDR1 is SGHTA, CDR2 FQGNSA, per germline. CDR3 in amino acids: CASSLTPTGGTEAFF. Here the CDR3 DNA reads TGTGCCAGCAGCTTAACGCCGACAGGAGGTACTGAAGCTTTCTTT.

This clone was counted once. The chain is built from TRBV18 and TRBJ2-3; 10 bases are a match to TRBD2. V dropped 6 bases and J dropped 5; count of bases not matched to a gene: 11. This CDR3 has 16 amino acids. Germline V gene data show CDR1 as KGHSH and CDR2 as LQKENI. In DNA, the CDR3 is TGTGCCAGCTCCCCCTTACTAGCGGGGAGCGGAGATACGCAGTATTTT. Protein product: CASSPLLAGSGDTQYF. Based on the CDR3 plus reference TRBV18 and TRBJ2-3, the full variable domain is NAGVMQNPRHLVRRRGQEARLRCSPMKGHSHVYWYRQLPEEGLKFMVYLQKENIIDESGMPKERFSAEFPKEGPSILRIQQVVRGDSAAYFCASSPLLAGSGDTQYFGPGTRLTVL.

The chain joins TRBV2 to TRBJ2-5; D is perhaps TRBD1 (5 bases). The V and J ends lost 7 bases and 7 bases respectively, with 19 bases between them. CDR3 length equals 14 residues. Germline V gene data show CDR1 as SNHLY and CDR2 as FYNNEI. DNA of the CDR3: TGTGCCAGCATTTACAGGACCGCGATGGGGACCCAGTACTTC. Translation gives CASIYRTAMGTQYF.

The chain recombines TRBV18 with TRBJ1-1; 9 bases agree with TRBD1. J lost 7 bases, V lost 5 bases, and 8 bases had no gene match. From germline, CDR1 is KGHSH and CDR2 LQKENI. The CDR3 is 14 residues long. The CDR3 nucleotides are TGTGCCAGCTCATCGAAGACAGGGGGAGGTGAAGCTTTCTTT. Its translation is CASSSKTGGGEAFF.

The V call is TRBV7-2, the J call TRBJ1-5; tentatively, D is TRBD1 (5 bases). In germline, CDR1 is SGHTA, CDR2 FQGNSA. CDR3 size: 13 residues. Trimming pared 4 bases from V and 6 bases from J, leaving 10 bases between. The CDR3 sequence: CASSSQVGQPQHF. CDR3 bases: TGTGCCAGCAGCTCACAGGTTGGTCAGCCCCAGCATTTT.

The CDR3 loop reads CASSTLTGGAGNTIYF. CDR3 DNA sequence: TGTGCCAGCAGCACTCTAACAGGGGGCGCTGGAAACACCATATATTTT. The V call is TRBV3-1 (or the pseudogene TRBV3-2), the J call TRBJ1-3; 9 nucleotides line up with TRBD1. CDR1 and CDR2 (germline): LGHDT, YNNKEL (reference sequence). The V gene end was trimmed by 5 bases and the J gene end by 2 bases; junction bases not matched to a gene: 7. The CDR3 sequence is 16 residues long.

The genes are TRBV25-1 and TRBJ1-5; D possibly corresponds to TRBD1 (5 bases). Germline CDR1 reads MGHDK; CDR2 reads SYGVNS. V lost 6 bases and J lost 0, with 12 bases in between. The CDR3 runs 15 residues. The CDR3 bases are TGTGCCAGCAGCCCCTTACAGGATAGCAATCAGCCCCAGCATTTT. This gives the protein CASSPLQDSNQPQHF. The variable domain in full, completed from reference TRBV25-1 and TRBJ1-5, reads EADIYQTPRYLVIGTGKKITLECSQTMGHDKMYWYQQDPGMELHLIHYSYGVNSTEKGDLSSESTVSRIRTEHFPLTLESARPSHTSQYLCASSPLQDSNQPQHFGDGTRLSIL.

CDR3 sequence reads: CASSVSGIPYNEQFF. The DNA of the CDR3 is TGTGCCAGCAGCGTCAGCGGGATTCCTTACAATGAGCAGTTCTTC. This sequence joins TRBV9 and TRBJ2-1; 7 nucleotides align to TRBD2. V was pared by 2 bases and J by 4 bases, with 6 bases of the junction left unmatched. The CDR3 is 15 amino acids. The V gene's germline CDR1 is SGDLS and CDR2 YYNGEE. The variable domain in full, with the rest retrieved from reference TRBV9 and TRBJ2-1, is DSGVTQTPKHLITATGQRVTLRCSPRSGDLSVYWYQQSLDQGLQFLIQYYNGEERAKGNILERFSAQQFPDLHSELNLSSLELGDSALYFCASSVSGIPYNEQFFGPGTRLTVL.